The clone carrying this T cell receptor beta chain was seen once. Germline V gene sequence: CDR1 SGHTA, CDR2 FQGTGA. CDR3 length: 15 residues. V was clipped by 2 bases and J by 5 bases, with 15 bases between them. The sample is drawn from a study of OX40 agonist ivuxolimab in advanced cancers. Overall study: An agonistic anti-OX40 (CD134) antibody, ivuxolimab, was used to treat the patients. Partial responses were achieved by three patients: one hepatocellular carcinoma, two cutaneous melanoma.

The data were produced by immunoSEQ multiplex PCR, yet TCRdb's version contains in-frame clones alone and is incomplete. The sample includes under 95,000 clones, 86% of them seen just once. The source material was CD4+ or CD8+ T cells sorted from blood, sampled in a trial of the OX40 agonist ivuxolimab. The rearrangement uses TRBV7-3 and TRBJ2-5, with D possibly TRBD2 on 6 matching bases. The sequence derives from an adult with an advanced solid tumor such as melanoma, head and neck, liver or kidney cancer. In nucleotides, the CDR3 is TGTGCCAGCAGCTTAGCAGGAGGGGCGCGGGAGACCCAGTACTTC. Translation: CASSLAGGARETQYF.